The clone carrying this T cell receptor (beta chain) was picked up a small number of times. The antigen remains undetermined. This record belongs to a study of T cells after yellow fever vaccination. Germline CDR1 MGHRA, CDR2 YSYEKL. CDR3 length: 15 residues. V lost 1 base and J 2 bases, leaving 11 bases between the germline ends. Template switching by 5'RACE produced TCR cDNA, adding a universal primer site and UMIs. TCRdb recomputed calls from the 5' RACE reads with MiXCR, one row per CDR3 protein. The sample shows hundreds of thousands of distinct CDR3 sequences, 8.5% to 9% of them seen only once. General study results and limits: Clonotypes appearing in both CD4 and CD8 compartments existed, and their share was small. Booster samples showed a return of most primary-vaccination clones (approximately 95% CD4, over 70% CD8).

The receptor comes from a young man who received the YFV17D yellow fever vaccine. The chain carries TRBV4-1 and TRBJ1-2, with D unclear. The material was PBMCs, obtained on the day of the first yellow fever vaccination. Here the CDR3 DNA reads TGCGCCAGCAGCCAAGGGCCAAGGGAAAACTATGGCTACACCTTC. Residues: CASSQGPRENYGYTF.